The rows below give T cell receptor beta chains drawn from one sample of a study of T cell responses to AZD1222 COVID-19 vaccine. Clones were sequenced by immunoSEQ multiplex PCR, and TCRdb holds only the in-frame ones, with some missing. The table includes approximately 68,000 clones, roughly 87% detected once. The sequencing here drew on peripheral blood, taken on day 0 of AZD1222 vaccination. Receptor source: an adult in good health. The CDR3 runs from the conserved cysteine through the conserved F or W. The D gene is left open where the match is weak. Size values are once, few and many counts, or a class for expanded clones, and some rows have none.

J | size | D | V | CDR3 | DNA
TRBJ2-2 | few | . | TRBV12-5 | CASGRGPTGELFF | TGTGCTAGTGGCCGGGGTCCTACCGGGGAGCTGTTTTTT
TRBJ2-1 | . | . | TRBV6-5 | CASSQRGRVYNEQFF | TGTGCCAGCAGTCAACGGGGGAGAGTCTACAATGAGCAGTTCTTC
TRBJ2-5 | . | . | TRBV11-2 | CASSFSHTQETQYF | TGTGCCAGCAGCTTTAGTCACACCCAAGAGACCCAGTACTTC
TRBJ1-5 | . | . | TRBV27 | CASRAAPYSNQPQHF | TGTGCCAGCAGGGCGGCACCTTATAGCAATCAGCCCCAGCATTTT
TRBJ2-7 | . | TRBD1 | TRBV11-3 | CASSPGTGGRYEQYF | TGTGCCAGCAGCCCAGGGACAGGGGGTCGCTACGAGCAGTACTTC
TRBJ1-1 | . | . | TRBV7-2 | CASSLLGEGSAEAFF | TGTGCCAGCAGCTTATTAGGGGAGGGATCGGCTGAAGCTTTCTTT
TRBJ2-2 | . | . | TRBV3-1/TRBV3-2 | CASPEGQGLGTGELFF | TGTGCCAGCCCCGAAGGTCAGGGGTTAGGCACCGGGGAGCTGTTTTTT
TRBJ2-2 | . | TRBD1 | TRBV19 | CASSNGQVTNTGELFF | TGTGCCAGTAGTAACGGACAGGTCACCAACACCGGGGAGCTGTTTTTT
TRBJ2-3 | . | . | TRBV19 | CASSIVSGATPQGTQYF | TGTGCCAGTAGTATAGTTTCCGGGGCAACACCCCAGGGGACGCAGTATTTT
TRBJ2-7 | few | TRBD1 | TRBV7-3 | CASSAGPTGGEQYF | TGTGCCAGCAGCGCGGGCCCGACAGGGGGGGAGCAGTACTTC
TRBJ2-7 | . | . | TRBV5-1 | CASSLVYGMSNYEQYF | TGCGCCAGCAGCTTGGTGTACGGGATGTCTAACTACGAGCAGTACTTC
TRBJ2-7 | . | . | TRBV30 | CAWTRGKYEQYF | TGTGCCTGGACCAGGGGAAAGTACGAGCAGTACTTC
TRBJ2-1 | . | . | TRBV3-1/TRBV3-2 | CASSLRSVNEQFF | TGTGCCAGCAGCTTGAGGAGTGTTAATGAGCAGTTCTTC
TRBJ1-1 | . | TRBD1 | TRBV3-1/TRBV3-2 | CASSFRDRGSEAFF | TGTGCCAGCAGCTTTCGGGACAGGGGATCTGAAGCTTTCTTT
TRBJ2-7 | . | . | TRBV9 | CASSVVAGAANEQYF | TGTGCCAGCAGCGTAGTGGCGGGGGCTGCTAATGAGCAGTACTTC
TRBJ1-1 | . | . | TRBV20-1 | CSASGRVEAFF | TGCAGTGCTAGCGGGCGGGTTGAAGCTTTCTTT
TRBJ1-1 | . | . | TRBV6-5 | CASSTGDANTEAFF | TGTGCCAGCAGTACGGGGGACGCGAACACTGAAGCTTTCTTT
TRBJ1-2 | . | . | TRBV30 | CAWARDNYGYTF | TGTGCCTGGGCCCGGGACAACTATGGCTACACCTTC
TRBJ2-5 | few | . | TRBV11-2 | CASSPNGWGAGETQYF | TGTGCCAGCAGCCCAAACGGTTGGGGCGCGGGGGAGACCCAGTACTTC
TRBJ2-2 | . | . | TRBV18 | CASSRVGTGELFF | TGTGCCAGCTCACGGGTCGGGACCGGGGAGCTGTTTTTT
TRBJ2-7 | few | TRBD2 | TRBV5-1 | CASSLRGGGDYEQYF | TGCGCCAGCAGCTTGAGAGGCGGGGGGGACTACGAGCAGTACTTC
TRBJ2-2 | . | . | TRBV28 | CASSRGTTGELFF | TGTGCCAGCAGTCGGGGAACCACCGGGGAGCTGTTTTTT
TRBJ2-7 | . | TRBD2 | TRBV13 | CASSLFGGSYEQYF | TGTGCCAGCAGCTTATTCGGGGGGAGTTACGAGCAGTACTTC
TRBJ2-5 | . | . | TRBV7-9 | CASSAFKGTLQETQYF | TGTGCCAGCAGCGCGTTCAAAGGGACTTTACAAGAGACCCAGTACTTC
TRBJ2-5 | . | . | TRBV19 | CASRDRQETQYF | TGTGCCAGTAGAGACAGACAAGAGACCCAGTACTTC
TRBJ2-7 | . | . | TRBV4-1 | CASSQAGVYEQYF | TGCGCCAGCAGCCAAGCCGGGGTGTACGAGCAGTACTTC
TRBJ1-4 | once | TRBD1 | TRBV2 | CASRGGTANEKLFF | TGTGCCAGCAGGGGTGGGACAGCTAATGAAAAACTGTTTTTT
TRBJ2-3 | few | . | TRBV7-3 | CASSRTGEGTDTQYF | TGTGCCAGCAGCCGCACAGGGGAGGGGACAGATACGCAGTATTTT
TRBJ1-5 | . | TRBD1 | TRBV19 | CASSGTGDNQPQHF | TGTGCCAGTAGCGGGACAGGCGATAATCAGCCCCAGCATTTT
TRBJ2-2 | . | TRBD2 | TRBV18 | CASSPSGGATGELFF | TGTGCCAGCTCACCAAGCGGGGGGGCCACCGGGGAGCTGTTTTTT
TRBJ2-7 | . | TRBD1 | TRBV7-9 | CASSQGAFAYEQYF | TGTGCCAGCAGCCAGGGGGCGTTTGCTTACGAGCAGTACTTC
TRBJ1-1 | . | . | TRBV6-5 | CASSPGRGTSEAFF | TGTGCCAGCAGTCCGGGACGGGGTACCTCTGAAGCTTTCTTT
TRBJ1-2 | few | . | TRBV28 | CAIPDLKHGYTF | TGTGCCATCCCAGACCTAAAGCATGGCTACACCTTC
TRBJ1-1 | . | TRBD1 | TRBV5-1 | CASSIQGQGWRSTEAFF | TGCGCCAGCAGCATCCAGGGACAGGGATGGAGGAGCACTGAAGCTTTCTTT
TRBJ1-5 | . | . | TRBV6-2/TRBV6-3 | CASSYGASQAQHF | TGTGCCAGCAGTTACGGGGCGTCTCAGGCCCAGCATTTT
TRBJ2-1 | . | TRBD2 | TRBV6-5 | CASTASGGNNEQFF | TGTGCCAGCACGGCTAGCGGGGGCAACAATGAGCAGTTCTTC
TRBJ1-1 | . | . | TRBV15 | CATSRDRASTEAFF | TGTGCCACCAGCAGAGACAGGGCGAGCACTGAAGCTTTCTTT
TRBJ1-1 | . | . | TRBV27 | CASRPDRYTEAFF | TGTGCCAGCAGGCCCGACAGGTACACTGAAGCTTTCTTT
TRBJ1-1 | . | . | TRBV5-5 | CASSATGTTEAFF | TGTGCCAGCAGCGCCACAGGGACCACTGAAGCTTTCTTT
TRBJ1-2 | . | . | TRBV25-1 | CASSTGWGGYTF | TGTGCCAGCAGTACAGGTTGGGGGGGCTACACCTTC
TRBJ2-7 | . | . | TRBV6-5 | CASSYRRDHTWEQYF | TGTGCCAGCAGTTACCGCCGGGACCATACGTGGGAGCAGTACTTC
TRBJ1-3 | . | . | TRBV7-9 | CASSLSISGNTIYF | TGTGCCAGCAGCCTGAGTATATCTGGAAACACCATATATTTT
TRBJ2-3 | . | . | TRBV11-2 | CASSLDGGPTDTQYF | TGTGCCAGCAGCTTAGACGGGGGCCCCACAGATACGCAGTATTTT